This T cell receptor (beta chain) originates from a study of blood T cell repertoires in COVID-19 (dated by TCRdb to about 2020). In the study overall: Samples from collaborators originated in the United States, Italy and Spain and spanned both the acute and convalescent phases of COVID-19. The prospective study material was composed of cDNA or gDNA derived from T cells, B-cell-depleted T cells, or PBMCs. Deeply sampled blood TCRbeta repertoires from subjects exposed to, actively infected with, or recovered from COVID-19 were included in the dataset. The repertoires were released in a freely available public database meant as a resource for research on the immune response to SARS-CoV-2. The samples were drawn from the first 160 participants of the ongoing ImmuneRACE study and from under 1,500 subjects provided by 6 global collaborators. A de-identified subject ID, COVID-19 status, age in years and sex were almost always included in the sample metadata. Where HLA class I and class II types were available, the types were taken from metadata supplied by the sample provider, not from assay-based typing.

TCRbeta CDR3 regions were amplified from genomic DNA using the immunoSEQ Assay, a bias-controlled multiplex PCR. The study's own analysis went as follows. The number of nucleated cells in each sample was estimated by amplification of reference gene primers within the assay. Sequence reads were collapsed and filtered to measure the absolute abundance of every unique TCRbeta CDR3 rearrangement. Productive Simpson clonality was computed per sample as the square root of Simpson's diversity index over productive rearrangements. Entries here come from immuneACCESS through TCRdb and include only in-frame sequences with V and J called. Some clones fail to appear in such tables; in the studies checked, an unresolved V gene covers under half of the shortfall, and the cause of the remainder is unknown. V, J and clone size derive from that table, while D and trimming were established from the DNA sequence. The sample table shows hundreds of thousands of clones, and about 93% are seen once. Less than 3.5% of the sample is taken by the ten largest.

In this sample, this clone turned up once. There is no known antigen for this receptor. Base qualities are not provided; no much larger clone lies one nucleotide away. The junction shows trimming of 10 bases on V and 4 bases on J, and the gene matches do not reach 4 bases of it. The CDR1 and CDR2 encoded by the germline V gene (reference sequence) are MNHEY and SMNVEV. The CDR3, cysteine through phenylalanine, is 13 amino acids long. Only the CDR3 part of the read is kept: 39 bases, read in frame from the first base. General study outcomes and caveats: The quantity of clinical and demographic metadata differed by source and by participant and was supplied without curation.

Samples from volunteer blood donors who had recovered from COVID-19 were contributed by a second Seattle source. Whole blood was collected in K2EDTA tubes by collaborating institutions according to the institutions' own protocols. For TCRbeta analysis, collaborator samples were shipped as frozen whole blood, as isolated PBMCs, or as DNA extracted from either sample type. The clonotype comes from a young woman who had recovered from COVID-19. This chain joins TRBV27 to TRBJ2-1; the central 10 bases match TRBD1. Source material: peripheral blood. The CDR3 corresponds to CATRDRGYNEQFF. The DNA is TGTGCCACCAGGGACAGGGGTTACAATGAGCAGTTCTTC.